These 5 T cell receptor beta chains originate from one sample sequenced in a study of cytomegalovirus exposure and HLA in healthy donors. Vbeta (60) and Jbeta (13) primers were used in the PCR. The method was immunoSEQ multiplex PCR; TCRdb's version includes in-frame clones alone and lacks a portion of them. The sample lists about 120,000 clones, around 86% occurring once. What was sequenced was PBMCs. The receptors originated from a woman in her twenties or thirties in good health and CMV-seronegative.

The chain employs TRBV27 and TRBJ1-2; tentative D call: TRBD1 (5 bases). There are 15 residues in the CDR3. The germline V gene has CDR1 MNHEY and CDR2 SMNVEV (reference sequence). V was shortened by 10 bases and J by 8 bases, with 26 bases between the two germline ends. This CDR3 is CATRKPGLQPGGYTF. In DNA, the CDR3 is TGTGCCACCAGGAAACCGGGACTCCAACCTGGAGGCTACACCTTC.

This clone appeared once. This chain links TRBV27 with TRBJ2-7; a weak D match, TRBD2 (5 bases). Trimming cost V 2 bases and J 6 bases, with 8 bases left between them. CDR1 and CDR2 (germline): MNHEY, SMNVEV (reference sequence). This CDR3 spans 12 amino acids. Here the CDR3 reads CASSLGGSEQYF. CDR3 sequence (DNA): TGTGCCAGCAGTTTAGGCGGGTCCGAGCAGTACTTC.

The genes are TRBV7-2 and TRBJ2-5; tentatively, D is TRBD1 (5 bases). The germline V and J ends were trimmed by 4 bases and 2 bases, with 8 bases remaining between them. This CDR3 has 13 amino acids. The germline CDR1 and CDR2 sequences are SGHTA and FQGNSA. The CDR3 is CASSSDRQETQYF. In DNA, the CDR3 is TGTGCCAGCAGCTCTGACAGACAAGAGACCCAGTACTTC. The variable domain in full, completed from reference TRBV7-2 and TRBJ2-5, reads GAGVSQSPSNKVTEKGKDVELRCDPISGHTALYWYRQSLGQGLEFLIYFQGNSAPDKSGLPSDRFSAERTGGSVSTLTIQRTQQEDSAVYLCASSSDRQETQYFGPGTRLLVL.

This sequence joins TRBV10-3 and TRBJ1-3, with a tentative D call TRBD1 (5 bases). Germline CDR1 reads ENHRY; CDR2 reads SYGVKD. Trimming took off 4 bases at V and 0 bases at J, with 10 bases between the two ends. The CDR3 runs to 15 residues. Here the CDR3 reads CAISAGGGSGNTIYF. DNA of the CDR3: TGTGCCATCAGTGCGGGGGGGGGCTCTGGAAACACCATATATTTT.

This clone was observed a handful of times. V usage is TRBV7-9 and J usage is TRBJ2-1; possibly TRBD2 for D (5 bases). From germline, CDR1 is SEHNR and CDR2 FQNEAQ (reference sequence). V shed 3 bases and J shed 4 bases, with 13 bases lying between them. This CDR3 has 15 residues. The CDR3 sequence: CASSFHGGGYNEQFF. CDR3 bases: TGTGCCAGCAGCTTCCACGGTGGCGGGTACAATGAGCAGTTCTTC.